One T cell receptor (beta chain) is described in this entry. Samples were assayed with immunoSEQ v3.0 at survey level. Measured with immunoSEQ multiplex PCR; TCRdb has only the in-frame clones, and not every one. Among about 19,000 clones, roughly nine tenths were seen once, and the ten largest hold 10% to 13%. This sample is part of a study of long-term antiretroviral therapy in people with HIV. Germline values: CDR1 LNHNV, CDR2 YYDKDF (reference sequence). Unmatched junction bases numbered 15, after V lost 0 bases and J lost 4 bases. The CDR3 has 20 amino acids. J is TRBJ2-1 and V is TRBV15, with 10 bases aligning to TRBD2. The receptor was derived from a man in his forties with HIV. Material: unsorted PBMCs, obtained 0.5 years after starting antiretroviral therapy. CDR3 region: CATSRDMGLASLGPYNEQFF. The CDR3 nucleotides are TGTGCCACCAGCAGAGATATGGGACTAGCGTCGTTGGGGCCATACAATGAGCAGTTCTTC.